This T cell receptor beta chain was identified in a study of shared clonotypes between healthy human individuals. Cells designated naive CD8 were CD45RO-negative and were positively selected for CCR7, with terminally differentiated effector memory CD45RA+ cells excluded. CDR3 length equals 16 residues. CDR1 and CDR2 (germline): SGHTA, FQGNSA. V dropped 5 bases and J dropped 0; count of bases not matched to a gene: 8. The data were produced by immunoSEQ multiplex PCR, yet TCRdb's version contains in-frame clones alone and is incomplete. The repertoire holds 550,000 to 750,000 clones, with about 90% as singletons.

The chain uses TRBV7-2 and TRBJ2-7, with 9 positions matching TRBD2. The clonotype comes from a man aged 25-40 years in good health. Sample: naive CD8+ T cells sorted from blood. The CDR3 is CASSPEVAGDSYEQYF. The DNA for the CDR3 is TGTGCCAGCAGCCCCGAGGTAGCGGGGGACTCCTACGAGCAGTACTTC. Full variable domain (remainder filled in from reference TRBV7-2 and TRBJ2-7): GAGVSQSPSNKVTEKGKDVELRCDPISGHTALYWYRQSLGQGLEFLIYFQGNSAPDKSGLPSDRFSAERTGGSVSTLTIQRTQQEDSAVYLCASSPEVAGDSYEQYFGPGTRLTVT.